Each of the 14 T cell receptor beta chains below was sequenced from the same sample in a study of blood T cell repertoires in COVID-19. TCRdb's copy holds only in-frame clones and misses some; the assay was immunoSEQ multiplex PCR. Of some 150,000 clones listed, 80% to 90% are singletons. Material: peripheral blood. These receptor sequences come from a woman in her sixties with COVID-19, enrolled during active disease.

This chain joins TRBV19 and TRBJ2-1; no firm D call. The CDR3 length is 13 residues. Looked up from germline, CDR1 is LNHDA and CDR2 is SQIVND (reference sequence). Trimming stripped 3 bases from V and 7 bases from J, with 10 bases between. As DNA, the CDR3 is TGTGCCAGTAGTATCCCCGGGTCTAATGAGCAGTTCTTC. Its protein product is CASSIPGSNEQFF.

This chain links TRBV19 with TRBJ1-4, with 12 bases aligning to TRBD1. Germline trimming cut 7 bases from V and 8 bases from J; bases unmatched to any gene: 5. Germline values: CDR1 LNHDA, CDR2 SQIVND (reference sequence). This CDR3 has 14 residues. Here the CDR3 DNA reads TGTGCCAGTATGGGACAGGGGGCGGGGGAAAAACTGTTTTTT. This encodes CASMGQGAGEKLFF.

The chain has TRBV19 and TRBJ2-7; weak D call: TRBD2 (5 bases). CDR1 is LNHDA and CDR2 is SQIVND in the germline V gene (reference sequence). V was cut by 7 bases and J by 3 bases, with 10 bases left in between. This CDR3 is 12 amino acids long. This CDR3 is CASKGGFYEQYF. CDR3 sequence (DNA): TGTGCCAGTAAAGGCGGGTTCTACGAGCAGTACTTC.

This chain links TRBV20-1 with TRBJ1-2; 7 nucleotides match TRBD1. CDR3 length: 11 residues. The germline V gene encodes CDR1 DFQATT and CDR2 SNEGSKA (reference sequence). V shed 6 bases, J shed 5 bases, and the junction held 3 bases outside the gene matches. CDR3 in DNA: TGCAGTGCACAGGGGAGTTATGGCTACACCTTC. Translating gives CSAQGSYGYTF.

The chain has TRBV4-1 and TRBJ2-3, with TRBD2 matching 8 bases. CDR1 is MGHRA and CDR2 is YSYEKL in the germline V gene. This CDR3 has 19 residues. The J segment lost 0 bases and the V segment lost 0 bases, leaving 11 bases of the junction unmatched. The CDR3 region has the DNA TGCGCCAGCAGCCAAGACAGGACAAGGGCTAGCGGGAGCACAGATACGCAGTATTTT. Its translation: CASSQDRTRASGSTDTQYF.

The chain has TRBV7-2 and TRBJ2-2; D is undetermined. V lost 5 bases, J lost 5 bases, and 12 bases lay in between. CDR1 is SGHTA, CDR2 FQGNSA, per germline. The CDR3 consists of 14 residues. CDR3 sequence reads: CASSASRSTGELFF. The CDR3 bases are TGTGCCAGCAGCGCGTCACGGTCAACCGGGGAGCTGTTTTTT. Full variable domain (missing parts from reference TRBV7-2 and TRBJ2-2): GAGVSQSPSNKVTEKGKDVELRCDPISGHTALYWYRQSLGQGLEFLIYFQGNSAPDKSGLPSDRFSAERTGGSVSTLTIQRTQQEDSAVYLCASSASRSTGELFFGEGSRLTVL.

This chain connects TRBV28 to TRBJ1-5; TRBD1 aligns across 9 bases. With 2 bases clipped from V and 3 bases from J, the junction kept 2 bases outside the gene matches. Germline V lookup: CDR1 MDHEN, CDR2 SYDVKM. This CDR3 is built from 15 residues. The CDR3 DNA sequence: TGTGCCAGCAGTTTAGGGACAGGGATCAATCAGCCCCAGCATTTT. Translating gives CASSLGTGINQPQHF.

J is TRBJ1-4 and V is TRBV5-1; 7 nucleotides match TRBD1. The CDR3 runs 15 residues. With 4 bases clipped from V and 7 bases from J, the junction kept 10 bases outside the gene matches. Germline CDR1 reads SGHRS; CDR2 reads YFSETQ. The CDR3 nucleotides read TGCGCCAGCAGCGGAAACAGGGGTACGAGTGAAAAACTGTTTTTT. This translates into CASSGNRGTSEKLFF.

This clone appeared a few times. The sample holds other DNA sequences that translate to the same CDR3. V and J are TRBV7-2 and TRBJ2-5; the match to TRBD1 covers 8 bases. The CDR3 loop spans 15 amino acids. V shed 3 bases and J 0 bases; nucleotides not matched to a gene: 3. Germline CDR1 is SGHTA and CDR2 is FQGNSA. The chain's CDR3 is CASSFRTGYQETQYF. The CDR3 coding sequence is TGTGCCAGCAGCTTCAGGACAGGGTACCAAGAGACCCAGTACTTC.

J is TRBJ1-6 and V is TRBV27; unclear D gene. CDR3 size: 16 residues. With 5 bases removed from V and 2 bases from J, the gap between germline ends came to 13 bases. Germline CDR1 MNHEY, CDR2 SMNVEV (reference sequence). Here the CDR3 reads CASSLAGGPYNSPLHF. CDR3 in DNA: TGTGCCAGCAGTCTGGCGGGAGGCCCCTATAATTCACCCCTCCACTTT.

This clone has at least ten counts. The J gene is TRBJ1-1, the V gene TRBV28; TRBD1 matches at 9 bases. Germline CDR1 is MDHEN and CDR2 is SYDVKM. The V and J ends lost 4 bases and 5 bases, in that order; junction bases with no gene match: 11. The CDR3 covers 16 residues. The CDR3 sequence: CASSSRQGVWRTEAFF. CDR3 DNA: TGTGCCAGCAGTTCGCGACAGGGGGTGTGGAGAACTGAAGCTTTCTTT.

The rearrangement uses TRBV18 and TRBJ2-7, with TRBD2 matching 8 bases. V was pared by 5 bases and J by 6 bases, with 9 bases of the junction left unmatched. Germline lookup yields CDR1 KGHSH and CDR2 LQKENI. This CDR3 contains 14 residues. CDR3 residues: CASSSNGGAGEQYF. For the CDR3, the DNA is TGTGCCAGCTCATCCAACGGGGGGGCGGGCGAGCAGTACTTC.

Comments on this clone: Germline and junction disagree at one end, which may indicate a read error. The chain employs TRBV2 and TRBJ1-1; possibly TRBD1 for D (5 bases). Germline V gene lookup returns CDR1 SNHLY and CDR2 FYNNEI. The CDR3 has 15 amino acids. The DNA of the CDR3 is TGTGCTAGCATCTCCAGTGGGGGGATGAACACTGAAGCTTTCTTT. Translated, it gives CASISSGGMNTEAFF.

The V gene is TRBV28, the J gene TRBJ2-1; D not resolved. V was cut by 2 bases and J by 14 bases, with 16 bases left in between. Germline assignment: CDR1 MDHEN and CDR2 SYDVKM. The CDR3 runs to 13 residues. CDR3 sequence reads: CASSLNWRKDEFF. DNA for the CDR3: TGTGCCAGCAGTTTAAATTGGCGGAAGGATGAGTTCTTC.